This entry lists 26 T cell receptor beta chains sequenced from one sample in a study of beta chain features in type 1 diabetes. Every isolated RNA sample was fully reverse transcribed, so sequencing captured expressed TCRB transcripts. Sequencing was performed with immunoSEQ multiplex PCR; in TCRdb, only in-frame clones are kept and a portion is missing. Of a few hundred thousand clones in the sample, more than 13% were seen once. The specimen was naive CD4+ T cells from blood. These receptors came from a woman between 18 and 30 years old in good health.

This rearrangement joins TRBV28 to TRBJ2-7; TRBD2 matches 8 bases. The ends lost 5 bases at V and 3 bases at J; junction bases unmatched: 3. Germline-derived CDR1 and CDR2 are MDHEN and SYDVKM. The CDR3 consists of 13 residues. This CDR3 reads CASSRGGLYEQYF. The CDR3 coding sequence is TGTGCCAGCAGTCGGGGGGGCCTCTACGAGCAGTACTTC. Drawing the rest from reference TRBV28 and TRBJ2-7, the complete variable domain is DVKVTQSSRYLVKRTGEKVFLECVQDMDHENMFWYRQDPGLGLRLIYFSYDVKMKEKGDIPEGYSVSREKKERFSLILESASTNQTSMYLCASSRGGLYEQYFGPGTRLTVT.

The table lists this clone with a few counts. J is TRBJ2-1 and V is TRBV2, with a tentative D call TRBD2 (6 bases). In germline, CDR1 is SNHLY, CDR2 FYNNEI. This CDR3 contains 14 residues. V was pared by 3 bases and J by 8 bases, with 14 bases between. CDR3 protein: CASSEYGSVDEQFF. CDR3 DNA sequence: TGTGCCAGCAGTGAGTACGGGAGCGTAGATGAGCAGTTCTTC.

The chain carries TRBV5-1 and TRBJ1-3, with no clear D. Trimming removed 1 base at V and 0 bases at J, with 11 bases between. This CDR3 is built from 16 residues. The germline V gene encodes CDR1 SGHRS and CDR2 YFSETQ. CDR3 bases: TGCGCCAGCAGCTTGCGTGGCGGGGACTCTGGAAACACCATATATTTT. Translating gives CASSLRGGDSGNTIYF.

V usage is TRBV30 and J usage is TRBJ2-7, with TRBD1 identical over 11 bases. The CDR3 is made up of 15 amino acids. Germline V gene data show CDR1 as GTSNPN and CDR2 as SVGIG (reference sequence). V dropped 2 bases and J dropped 2; count of bases not matched to a gene: 5. For the CDR3, the DNA is TGTGCCTGGAGTTTCGGACAGGGGGCTACCTACGAGCAGTACTTC. Translated, it gives CAWSFGQGATYEQYF. The variable domain in full, with the rest retrieved from reference TRBV30 and TRBJ2-7, is SQTIHQWPATLVQPVGSPLSLECTVEGTSNPNLYWYRQAAGRGLQLLFYSVGIGQISSEVPQNLSASRPQDRQFILSSKKLLLSDSGFYLCAWSFGQGATYEQYFGPGTRLTVT.

V is TRBV9 and J is TRBJ2-4; 9 bases align to TRBD1. Germline lookup yields CDR1 SGDLS and CDR2 YYNGEE. With 0 bases clipped from V and 10 bases from J, the junction kept 5 bases outside the gene matches. The length of the CDR3 is 14 residues. CDR3 DNA sequence: TGTGCCAGCAGCGTAGAGGGACAGGGTCAGATTCAGTACTTC. It yields the protein CASSVEGQGQIQYF.

In its sample, this clone was seen a few times. The chain employs TRBV29-1 and TRBJ1-3; 9 bases map to TRBD1. Germline assignment: CDR1 SQVTM and CDR2 ANQGSEA. V shed 6 bases, J shed 2 bases, and the junction held 8 bases outside the gene matches. The CDR3 is made up of 15 amino acids. The CDR3 loop is CSVAYRGLTGNTIYF. In nucleotides, the CDR3 is TGCAGCGTGGCCTACAGGGGGCTGACTGGAAACACCATATATTTT.

There are a few counts of this clone. The chain uses TRBV28 and TRBJ2-1; 8 bases fit TRBD2. With V trimmed by 10 bases and J by 7 bases, 18 bases remained unmatched. The CDR3 has 16 residues. The V gene's germline CDR1 is MDHEN and CDR2 SYDVKM. The DNA of the CDR3 is TGTGCCACCAGGCCTCTACCGGGACTAGAGACTAATGAGCAGTTCTTC. Translating gives CATRPLPGLETNEQFF.

The rearrangement links TRBV4-3 to TRBJ2-7, with D unresolved. The V gene's germline CDR1 is LGHNA and CDR2 YSLEER. Between the trimmed V and J ends, which lost 1 base and 2 bases, there was a span of 6 bases. The CDR3 length is 13 residues. As DNA, the CDR3 is TGCGCCAGCAGCCAAGGGCTAGCCTACGAGCAGTACTTC. Protein sequence: CASSQGLAYEQYF.

The chain links TRBV7-2 to TRBJ2-2; TRBD2 matches 13 bases. Germline values: CDR1 SGHTA, CDR2 FQGNSA. The junction had 4 bases not matched to a gene; V was cut back by 7 bases and J by 5 bases. This CDR3 is 15 amino acids long. CDR3 in DNA: TGTGCCAGCAACCCGGGACTAGCGGGGACCGGGGAGCTGTTTTTT. Its translation is CASNPGLAGTGELFF.

The sample holds a few counts of this clone. The chain recombines TRBV25-1 with TRBJ2-7; the match to TRBD1 covers 9 bases. The CDR3 consists of 15 residues. The ends lost 10 bases at V and 1 base at J; junction bases unmatched: 11. Looked up from germline, CDR1 is MGHDK and CDR2 is SYGVNS. The CDR3 DNA is TGTGCCACCCGGGACCCGACAGGGGGGTCCTACGAGCAGTACTTC. It is translated as CATRDPTGGSYEQYF.

The V and J genes are TRBV4-1 and TRBJ2-5, with 8 positions matching TRBD2. V was pared by 0 bases and J by 4 bases, with 16 bases of the junction left unmatched. The germline V gene encodes CDR1 MGHRA and CDR2 YSYEKL. The length of the CDR3 is 19 residues. The CDR3 DNA sequence: TGCGCCAGCAGCCAAGACGTGGGGCCGGGAGGGCCTTTTCGAGAGACCCAGTACTTC. Translated: CASSQDVGPGGPFRETQYF.

V and J are TRBV18 and TRBJ2-7; the match to TRBD1 covers 11 bases. This CDR3 is built from 15 residues. The germline V gene has CDR1 KGHSH and CDR2 LQKENI. The J segment lost 3 bases and the V segment lost 3 bases, leaving 4 bases of the junction unmatched. For the CDR3, the DNA is TGTGCCAGCTCACCCCGGGACAGGGGGATCTACGAGCAGTACTTC. Amino acids: CASSPRDRGIYEQYF.

The chain employs TRBV20-1 and TRBJ1-4; unclear D gene. CDR3 length: 11 amino acids. The germline gives CDR1 DFQATT, CDR2 SNEGSKA (reference sequence). V lost 7 bases and J 10 bases, leaving 13 bases between the germline ends. The CDR3 sequence: CSVVDSRKLFF. CDR3 DNA sequence: TGCAGTGTCGTAGATAGCAGAAAACTGTTTTTT.

This chain uses TRBV6-5 with TRBJ1-2; 9 bases align to TRBD1. The V gene's germline CDR1 is MNHEY and CDR2 SVGAGI. The CDR3 covers 15 residues. The trim removed 2 bases at V and 6 bases at J, leaving 7 bases unmatched. CDR3 residues: CASSYRGTGTNGYTF. CDR3 coding DNA: TGTGCCAGCAGTTACCGTGGGACAGGGACAAATGGCTACACCTTC.

To note about this clone: This same CDR3 is encoded by further DNA sequences in the sample. The genes are TRBV28 and TRBJ1-2, with D tentatively TRBD1 (5 bases). The CDR3 is made up of 12 amino acids. Germline V gene data show CDR1 as MDHEN and CDR2 as SYDVKM. The V and J ends lost 6 bases and 2 bases respectively, with 7 bases between them. The CDR3 DNA reads as TGTGCCAGCAGCCAGGGAAACTATGGCTACACCTTC. Protein: CASSQGNYGYTF.

This clone was observed a few times. The chain is built from TRBV30 and TRBJ1-1; 7 bases are shared with TRBD1. Germline CDR1 and CDR2: GTSNPN and SVGIG (reference sequence). V dropped 5 bases and J dropped 5; count of bases not matched to a gene: 11. The CDR3 runs 14 residues. CDR3 loop: CAWAKQGWGTEAFF. The DNA of the CDR3 is TGTGCCTGGGCAAAACAGGGGTGGGGGACTGAAGCTTTCTTT.

The gene calls are TRBV28 and TRBJ2-3; 13 bases are a match to TRBD2. The J segment lost 6 bases and the V segment lost 3 bases, leaving 6 bases of the junction unmatched. Germline values: CDR1 MDHEN, CDR2 SYDVKM. The CDR3 contains 16 residues. CDR3 in amino acids: CASSFAGLAGRDTQYF. DNA of the CDR3: TGTGCCAGCAGTTTTGCGGGACTAGCGGGAAGGGATACGCAGTATTTT.

The genes are TRBV2 and TRBJ2-5; 7 nucleotides agree with TRBD1. The CDR3 totals 14 residues. Germline CDR1 and CDR2: SNHLY and FYNNEI. The trim removed 10 bases at V and 10 bases at J, leaving 18 bases unmatched. The CDR3 protein is CATSKEQGRLDQYF. The CDR3, as DNA: TGTGCCACCTCGAAAGAACAGGGGCGATTGGACCAGTACTTC.

This clone was counted between two and nine times. J is TRBJ1-5 and V is TRBV28; TRBD1 matches 10 bases. The CDR3 is made up of 17 amino acids. V trimming: 5 bases; J trimming: 0 bases; junction bases outside the gene matches: 7. Germline CDR1 MDHEN, CDR2 SYDVKM. The CDR3 nucleotides read TGTGCCAGCAGTCCGATCAGGACAGGGGGTAGCAATCAGCCCCAGCATTTT. It translates to CASSPIRTGGSNQPQHF. The full variable domain, its missing parts supplied by reference TRBV28 and TRBJ1-5, is DVKVTQSSRYLVKRTGEKVFLECVQDMDHENMFWYRQDPGLGLRLIYFSYDVKMKEKGDIPEGYSVSREKKERFSLILESASTNQTSMYLCASSPIRTGGSNQPQHFGDGTRLSIL.

This chain uses TRBV7-9 with TRBJ1-1; D is unresolved. Germline lookup yields CDR1 SEHNR and CDR2 FQNEAQ (reference sequence). This CDR3 spans 13 amino acids. The V gene lost 7 bases and the J gene lost 0 bases, with 9 bases spanning the gap. For the CDR3, the DNA is TGTGCCAGCATTTTCGGGGTGAACACTGAAGCTTTCTTT. This gives the protein CASIFGVNTEAFF.

This clone was counted only a few times. V is TRBV28 and J is TRBJ2-5; TRBD2 aligns across 13 bases. The CDR3 has 16 residues. Germline V CDR1 and CDR2: MDHEN, SYDVKM. With 6 bases clipped from V and 1 base from J, the junction kept 5 bases outside the gene matches. CDR3 residues: CASRTWTSGSQETQYF. CDR3 DNA sequence: TGTGCCAGCAGGACCTGGACTAGCGGGAGCCAAGAGACCCAGTACTTC.

This clone came up a few times. The chain recombines TRBV18 with TRBJ2-5; TRBD1 aligns across 11 bases. From germline, CDR1 is KGHSH and CDR2 LQKENI. Trimming removed 2 bases from V and 0 bases from J; junction bases left unmatched: 5. The CDR3 totals 17 residues. CDR3 in amino acids: CASSPASGQGDQETQYF. The CDR3 DNA sequence: TGTGCCAGCTCACCAGCCTCGGGACAGGGGGACCAAGAGACCCAGTACTTC.

This clone has just a few counts. The chain uses TRBV6-5 and TRBJ1-2, with 10 bases fitting TRBD1. Per the germline V gene, CDR1 is MNHEY and CDR2 is SVGAGI. V lost 5 bases, J lost 3 bases, and 3 bases stayed unmatched. This CDR3 has 14 residues. CDR3 sequence (DNA): TGTGCCAGCAGTCCCGGGACAGGGGACTATGGCTACACCTTC. Encoded protein: CASSPGTGDYGYTF.

The chain links TRBV29-1 to TRBJ1-1, with a possible D match to TRBD1 (5 bases). Trimming pared 4 bases from V and 1 base from J, leaving 19 bases between. This CDR3 is 16 amino acids long. Germline V gene lookup returns CDR1 SQVTM and CDR2 ANQGSEA. The CDR3 loop is CSVGPRQGWANTEAFF. The CDR3 DNA sequence: TGCAGCGTTGGCCCCAGGCAGGGATGGGCGAACACTGAAGCTTTCTTT.

This chain joins TRBV30 and TRBJ2-2, with TRBD2 as a possible D gene (5 bases). Trimming removed 7 bases from V and 2 bases from J, with 17 bases in between. The germline gives CDR1 GTSNPN, CDR2 SVGIG (reference sequence). This CDR3 region has 15 residues. The CDR3: CASHGGRLNTGELFF. In DNA form, the CDR3 reads TGTGCCTCCCACGGAGGTAGGCTCAACACCGGGGAGCTGTTTTTT.

In its sample, this clone was seen a few times. This chain connects TRBV29-1 to TRBJ1-3; 10 nucleotides line up with TRBD1. The CDR3 consists of 13 residues. Germline trimming cut 7 bases from V and 2 bases from J; bases unmatched to any gene: 2. Per the germline V gene, CDR1 is SQVTM and CDR2 is ANQGSEA. CDR3 in DNA: TGCAGCGCCGGACAGGGGGCTGGAAACACCATATATTTT. The encoded protein is CSAGQGAGNTIYF.